This TCR beta chain is from a study of T cells in Graves' hyperthyroidism and ophthalmopathy. Those with hyperthyroidism were 18 to 65 years old, newly diagnosed, and ill for under 2 months. Sampled blood dates from first hyperthyroidism diagnosis, and it precedes any ophthalmopathy symptoms. 9.5 to 10 ml fresh peripheral blood yielded the PBMCs. CDR1 and CDR2 (germline): SEHNR, FQNEAQ (reference sequence). V was cut by 7 bases and J by 6 bases, with 15 bases left in between. This CDR3 has 13 amino acids. Study results and caveats: Appearing also in blood were most of the thyroid clonotypes expanded above 0.001.

This clonotype was picked up a small number of times. Its antigen is still unknown. The source material, RNA transcripts, was used to amplify TCR beta CDR3 regions. A set of HTBI primers served as the primers for a first-round RT-PCR of the TCR CDR3. TCRdb passed the multiplex PCR reads through MiXCR, listing each CDR3 protein once. The sample lists 130,000 or so distinct CDR3 sequences, approximately 24% occurring once. The V and J genes are TRBV7-9 and TRBJ1-2; D ambiguous. Sequenced sample: blood. This clonotype originated in a woman aged 50 to 60 with Graves' hyperthyroidism that later progressed to Graves' ophthalmopathy. CDR3 amino acids: CASTKLGGDGYTF. The CDR3 DNA reads TGTGCCAGCACAAAATTGGGAGGTGATGGCTACACCTTC.